This passage covers 4 T cell receptor beta chains from one sample sequenced in a study of blood T cell repertoires in COVID-19. Repertoires were generated with immunoSEQ multiplex PCR, while TCRdb's copy carries only in-frame clones and drops some. The sample holds about 130,000 clones, under 95% seen once. Sequencing was carried out using peripheral blood. The source of these receptors is a man aged 45-65 years with active COVID-19.

The chain links TRBV24-1 to TRBJ2-1, with 7 bases that match TRBD2. The CDR3 length is 16 residues. Germline trimming cut 4 bases from V and 5 bases from J; bases unmatched to any gene: 10. Germline V gene data show CDR1 as KGHDR and CDR2 as SFDVKD. CDR3 bases: TGTGCCACCAGTGACCCTTGGGTAGCGGGCCACAATGAGCAGTTCTTC. It specifies CATSDPWVAGHNEQFF.

The CDR3 coding sequence is TGTGCCAGCAGCGTCGCCCCCCCGGAGGCGACCTACAATGAGCAGTTCTTC. This codes for CASSVAPPEATYNEQFF. The chain employs TRBV9 and TRBJ2-1; a weak D match, TRBD2 (5 bases). The CDR3 spans 17 residues. Germline values: CDR1 SGDLS, CDR2 YYNGEE. The ends were cut back, 2 bases at V and 2 bases at J, with 17 bases in the middle.

This chain links TRBV19 with TRBJ1-2; unclear D gene. Between the trimmed V and J ends, which lost 3 bases and 2 bases, there was a span of 10 bases. From germline, CDR1 is LNHDA and CDR2 SQIVND (reference sequence). The CDR3 is 14 amino acids. The DNA for the CDR3 is TGTGCCAGTAGTATGCGGCAGAGAAACTATGGCTACACCTTC. Translation gives CASSMRQRNYGYTF. Filled out from reference TRBV19 and TRBJ1-2, the complete variable domain reads DGGITQSPKYLFRKEGQNVTLSCEQNLNHDAMYWYRQDPGQGLRLIYYSQIVNDFQKGDIAEGYSVSREKKESFPLTVTSAQKNPTAFYLCASSMRQRNYGYTFGSGTRLTVV.

This clone was seen a single time. This chain links TRBV5-1 with TRBJ2-2; 8 bases match TRBD2. CDR1 SGHRS and CDR2 YFSETQ come from the germline V gene. The V segment lost 3 bases and the J segment 7 bases; nucleotides outside the gene matches: 11. This CDR3 comprises 16 residues. As DNA, the CDR3 is TGCGCCAGCAGCTCCGGGACTAGTGGAGGGGGCGGGGAGCTGTTTTTT. The encoded protein is CASSSGTSGGGGELFF.